This record looks at one T cell receptor beta chain sequence and its context. The data are from a study of PD-L1 blockade in urothelial cancer. Time point in this sample: pretreatment peripheral blood. Trimming removed 3 bases at V and 5 bases at J, with 10 bases between. In germline, CDR1 is SGHTA, CDR2 FQGTGA. The length of the CDR3 is 13 residues. The protocol was immunoSEQ multiplex PCR, while the TCRdb copy is restricted to in-frame clones and leaves out a portion. The profile shows around 60,000 clones, 80% to 85% of them singletons. The chain combines TRBV7-3 with TRBJ1-1; TRBD1 is a possible D gene (5 bases). The specimen comprised PBMCs, sampled around atezolizumab (anti-PD-L1) treatment. This TCR derives from a man in his sixties or seventies with urothelial cancer. The CDR3 sequence is CASSFGGSTEAFF. In DNA form, the CDR3 reads TGTGCCAGCAGCTTCGGGGGTTCGACTGAAGCTTTCTTT.